This T cell receptor (beta chain) was retrieved from a study of regulatory T cells in long-lasting Graves disease. Stated time point: newly diagnosed GD, antithyroid drugs for less than 3 months. RNA from PBMCs was the source of the TCR library. Ten or more counts support this clonotype. Researchers made TCR beta libraries by using iRepertoire HTBI primers and running Arm-PCR on CDR3 regions. From the multiplex PCR reads, TCRdb called clonotypes with MiXCR, one entry per CDR3 protein. The sample has some 400,000 distinct CDR3 sequences, more than 12% seen once. The same sample was also studied in work on T cells in Graves' hyperthyroidism and ophthalmopathy. That study reports: First-round RT-PCR with HTBI primers amplified the TCR CDR3 region. In simple terms, a model built on 13 V-J features told ophthalmopathy apart from stable hyperthyroidism.

The sequencing here drew on peripheral blood mononuclear cells (PBMCs), taken at new diagnosis, from a patient treated with antithyroid drugs. The receptor was derived from a woman aged 25-40 years with Graves disease.

CDR3 coding DNA: TGTGCCAGCAGCCGGGACAGCTCCTACAATGAGCAGTTCTTC. As protein: CASSRDSSYNEQFF. The chain couples TRBV3-1 to TRBJ2-1, with TRBD1 matching over 7 bases. The length of the CDR3 is 14 residues. The V segment lost 4 bases and the J segment 0 bases; nucleotides outside the gene matches: 0. Per germline, CDR1 LGHDT and CDR2 YNNKEL (reference sequence).